These 5 T cell receptor beta chains share one sample of origin, sequenced in a study of blood T cell repertoires in COVID-19 (dated by TCRdb to the early 2020s). Library generation was performed with the immunoSEQ multiplex PCR assay. TCRdb obtained this table from immuneACCESS and retained in-frame rearrangements with V and J assigned. These tables miss some clones; where compared with another copy, unresolved V genes account for less than half of the shortfall, and the remainder is unexplained. The sample includes 200,000 or so clones, with around 85% observed a single time. 1.3% of the sample is held by the ten biggest clonotypes. Material: PBMCs or T cells enriched from blood (not recorded which). The receptors here all came from a woman between 40 and 50 years old with acute COVID-19.

V usage is TRBV2 and J usage is TRBJ2-2, with TRBD2 matching over 9 bases. V trimming: 6 bases; J trimming: 0 bases; junction bases outside the gene matches: 5. The CDR3 runs to 16 residues. Germline loops: CDR1 SNHLY, CDR2 FYNNEI. This chain's CDR3 is CASSWTSATNTGELFF. The CDR3 DNA reads TGTGCCAGCAGCTGGACTAGCGCCACGAACACCGGGGAGCTGTTTTTT.

The genes are TRBV6-5 and TRBJ1-6, with D perhaps matching TRBD1 (5 bases). The CDR3 loop spans 14 amino acids. Germline V lookup: CDR1 MNHEY, CDR2 SVGAGI. Trimming pared 8 bases from V and 10 bases from J, leaving 18 bases between. CDR3 amino acids: CASSDRGRGSPLHF. The CDR3 DNA reads TGTGCCAGCTCAGATAGGGGTCGTGGATCACCCCTCCACTTT.

The chain uses TRBV18 and TRBJ2-5, with a possible D match to TRBD1 (6 bases). V gave up 1 base and J gave up 0 bases, with 12 bases separating them. The germline gives CDR1 KGHSH, CDR2 LQKENI. CDR3 length: 16 residues. CDR3 nucleotide sequence: TGTGCCAGCTCACCACTCCCGTGGGGGCACCAAGAGACCCAGTACTTC. It encodes CASSPLPWGHQETQYF.

The V call is TRBV28, the J call TRBJ1-5; D might be TRBD1 (5 bases). CDR1 and CDR2 from the germline V gene are MDHEN and SYDVKM. The CDR3 loop spans 16 amino acids. The V end lost 3 bases, the J end lost 5 bases, and 17 bases lay between the germline ends. The CDR3 DNA reads TGTGCCAGCAGTTTTCTCAGTGGGGCAGTTGATCAGCCCCAGCATTTT. This translates into CASSFLSGAVDQPQHF.

This sequence joins TRBV30 and TRBJ2-7; 9 bases are shared with TRBD1. Germline V gives CDR1 GTSNPN, CDR2 SVGIG (reference sequence). The J segment lost 4 bases and the V segment lost 3 bases, leaving 7 bases of the junction unmatched. This CDR3 spans 14 amino acids. The chain's CDR3 is CAWRLPGQGYEQYF. The CDR3 region has the DNA TGTGCCTGGAGACTTCCGGGACAGGGTTACGAGCAGTACTTC.